Each of the 15 T cell receptor beta chains below was sequenced from the same sample in a study of human thymus T cells. Sequencing used immunoSEQ multiplex PCR; TCRdb keeps in-frame clones, though not all of them. There are about 46,000 clones in the sample; 95% occur only once, and 0.15% to 0.2% lies in the top ten. The specimen sequenced was blood. These receptors originate from a girl in the first two years of life with a congenital heart defect but otherwise immunologically healthy.

The sample holds a few counts of this clone. The chain is built from TRBV28 and TRBJ2-3; weak D call: TRBD2 (5 bases). The CDR3 runs 15 residues. Between the trimmed V and J ends, which lost 5 bases and 5 bases, there was a span of 17 bases. The V gene's germline CDR1 is MDHEN and CDR2 SYDVKM. CDR3 region: CASSMSGGKGDTQYF. The CDR3 bases are TGTGCCAGCAGTATGAGCGGAGGAAAGGGAGATACGCAGTATTTT.

This clone has a single count. The chain joins TRBV9 to TRBJ2-5, with 9 bases identical to TRBD1. This CDR3 comprises 15 residues. V lost 1 base to trimming and J lost 7 bases; unmatched junction nucleotides: 8. In germline, CDR1 is SGDLS, CDR2 YYNGEE. CDR3 sequence (DNA): TGTGCCAGCAGCGTACTCGGGGACAGGGTGGTGACCCAGTACTTC. Amino acids: CASSVLGDRVVTQYF. Variable domain in full (rest from reference TRBV9 and TRBJ2-5): DSGVTQTPKHLITATGQRVTLRCSPRSGDLSVYWYQQSLDQGLQFLIQYYNGEERAKGNILERFSAQQFPDLHSELNLSSLELGDSALYFCASSVLGDRVVTQYFGPGTRLLVL.

This clone was recorded once. The chain joins TRBV28 to TRBJ1-1; tentative D call: TRBD1 (6 bases). From germline, CDR1 is MDHEN and CDR2 SYDVKM. V gave up 2 bases and J gave up 4 bases, with 8 bases separating them. This CDR3 is built from 13 residues. In nucleotides, the CDR3 is TGTGCCAGCAGTTTAAACAGGGTCACTGAAGCTTTCTTT. Its protein is CASSLNRVTEAFF.

The chain has TRBV2 and TRBJ2-3, with D unclear. Germline V gives CDR1 SNHLY, CDR2 FYNNEI. Trimming took 8 bases from V and 2 from J, leaving 5 bases between them. CDR3 size: 11 residues. The CDR3 DNA reads as TGTGCCAGCCTTAACACAGATACGCAGTATTTT. Translating it yields CASLNTDTQYF.

The chain employs TRBV29-1 and TRBJ2-2; 14 nucleotides line up with TRBD2. Germline V gene lookup returns CDR1 SQVTM and CDR2 ANQGSEA. This CDR3 is built from 16 residues. Trimming removed 6 bases from V and 5 bases from J; junction bases left unmatched: 8. Written as DNA, the CDR3 is TGCAGCGTCCCCGGGACTAGCGGGAGTGGGACCGGGGAGCTGTTTTTT. Translated: CSVPGTSGSGTGELFF.

The V and J genes are TRBV11-2 and TRBJ2-5; D remains unclear. Trimming removed 2 bases at V and 4 bases at J, with 2 bases between. Germline-derived CDR1 and CDR2 are SGHAT and FQNNGV. This CDR3 is built from 11 residues. Here the CDR3 DNA reads TGTGCCAGCAGCTTAAGAGAGACCCAGTACTTC. As protein: CASSLRETQYF.

This clone appeared once. The chain has TRBV28 and TRBJ2-1; D is ambiguous. V lost 5 bases to trimming and J lost 2 bases, with 4 bases between them. Germline lookup yields CDR1 MDHEN and CDR2 SYDVKM. The CDR3 runs 12 residues. CDR3 residues: CASSATYNEQFF. DNA for the CDR3: TGTGCCAGCAGTGCTACCTACAATGAGCAGTTCTTC.

This chain uses TRBV6-4 with TRBJ1-1; TRBD1 matches at 7 bases. This CDR3 has 14 residues. In germline, CDR1 is MRHNA, CDR2 SNTAGT. The ends lost 8 bases at V and 5 bases at J; junction bases unmatched: 11. CDR3 amino acids: CASRRDRGTTEAFF. In DNA, the CDR3 is TGTGCCAGCCGCCGGGACAGAGGAACGACTGAAGCTTTCTTT.

The chain recombines TRBV7-9 with TRBJ1-1; weak D call: TRBD1 (6 bases). Trimming took off 6 bases at V and 4 bases at J, with 18 bases between the two ends. The V gene's germline CDR1 is SEHNR and CDR2 FQNEAQ (reference sequence). The CDR3 loop spans 15 amino acids. The CDR3 nucleotides read TGTGCCAGCAGGGAATTGGGGGCCCCCTCCACTGAAGCTTTCTTT. Protein sequence: CASRELGAPSTEAFF.

This sequence joins TRBV6-5 and TRBJ2-5; no firm D call. Trimming took off 1 base at V and 3 bases at J, with 6 bases between the two ends. The CDR3 consists of 13 residues. The germline gives CDR1 MNHEY, CDR2 SVGAGI. The CDR3 nucleotides read TGTGCCAGCAGTTACTTTGGAGAAGAGACCCAGTACTTC. Protein sequence: CASSYFGEETQYF.

CDR3 DNA: TGTGCAAGTCGCTCCCCCCTCGGGGCGGAAGGCTACACCTTC. Its translation: CASRSPLGAEGYTF. The genes are TRBV12-2 and TRBJ1-2. TRBV12-2 is a recognized pseudogene. The CDR3 runs to 14 residues.

This rearrangement joins TRBV19 to TRBJ2-1; 7 bases line up with TRBD2. In germline, CDR1 is LNHDA, CDR2 SQIVND (reference sequence). This CDR3 comprises 17 residues. V dropped 1 base and J dropped 0; count of bases not matched to a gene: 6. The DNA for the CDR3 is TGTGCCAGTAGTATAGGTAGCGGGCTGAGCTCCTACAATGAGCAGTTCTTC. It is translated as CASSIGSGLSSYNEQFF. Looking up the rest from reference TRBV19 and TRBJ2-1 gives the full variable domain: DGGITQSPKYLFRKEGQNVTLSCEQNLNHDAMYWYRQDPGQGLRLIYYSQIVNDFQKGDIAEGYSVSREKKESFPLTVTSAQKNPTAFYLCASSIGSGLSSYNEQFFGPGTRLTVL.

This clone was recorded only once. V is TRBV29-1 and J is TRBJ2-1, with D perhaps matching TRBD2 (5 bases). The germline gives CDR1 SQVTM, CDR2 ANQGSEA. This CDR3 comprises 16 residues. The ends were cut back, 1 base at V and 6 bases at J, with 19 bases in the middle. The CDR3 DNA reads as TGCAGCGTTGAAGGTGGGAGAGTCTGGGTTGGCAATGAGCAGTTCTTC. The encoded protein is CSVEGGRVWVGNEQFF.

In its sample, this clone was seen once. The chain uses TRBV18 and TRBJ2-1; maybe TRBD2 (6 bases). Germline V CDR1 and CDR2: KGHSH, LQKENI. Trimming removed 3 bases from V and 0 bases from J, with 9 bases in between. This CDR3 has 15 residues. The CDR3 protein is CASSPLLASYNEQFF. The CDR3 nucleotides read TGTGCCAGCTCACCCCTACTAGCCTCCTACAATGAGCAGTTCTTC.

The genes are TRBV20-1 and TRBJ2-1; D gene ambiguous. Germline assignment: CDR1 DFQATT and CDR2 SNEGSKA (reference sequence). Trimming stripped 1 base from V and 8 bases from J, with 6 bases between. CDR3 size: 11 residues. CDR3 amino acids: CSARGFDEQFF. CDR3 nucleotide sequence: TGCAGTGCTAGAGGGTTCGATGAGCAGTTCTTC.